The 18 T cell receptor beta chains presented below share a single source sample, sequenced in a study of T cells in women clearing cervical HPV infection. Here immunoSEQ multiplex PCR was the method, and the copy in TCRdb shows in-frame clones only, minus some. The sample has approximately 17,000 clones. Sequencing was carried out using blood buffy coat. These receptors came from a woman between 18 and 70 years old with a cervical HPV16 infection that either progressed to CIN3+ or cleared (not recorded which).

On this clone itself: The read stops 3 residues short of the end of the CDR3; the missing end is completed from the germline J gene. The V and J genes are TRBV5-4 and TRBJ2-7; the match to TRBD1 covers 10 bases. From germline, CDR1 is SGHNT and CDR2 YYREEE (reference sequence). The J segment lost 6 bases and the V segment lost 4 bases, leaving 10 bases of the junction unmatched. This CDR3 spans 15 amino acids. This CDR3 is CASSLPGTGAREQYF. Partial CDR3 DNA: TGTGCCAGCAGCCTACCCGGGACAGGGGCCCGCGAG.

As to this clone: The read ends 3 residues before the CDR3 terminus; that terminus is restored from the germline J gene. The rearrangement links TRBV5-1 to TRBJ1-2; TRBD1 is a possible D gene (6 bases). The germline CDR1 and CDR2 sequences are SGHRS and YFSETQ. Between the trimmed V and J ends, which lost 2 bases and 2 bases, there was a span of 13 bases. The CDR3 length is 15 residues. This CDR3 is CASSFNQDRNYGYTF. The DNA read from the CDR3 is TGCGCCAGCAGCTTCAACCAAGACAGGAACTATGGC.

As for this clone: The read ends 3 residues early relative to the CDR3; the germline J gene fills the gap. The rearrangement joins TRBV23-1 to TRBJ1-1; 7 bases line up with TRBD1. TRBV23-1 is an open reading frame whose function is uncertain. CDR3 size: 13 residues. The junction had 9 bases not matched to a gene; V was cut back by 7 bases and J by 7 bases. The sequenced CDR3 bases are TGCGCCAGCACCCGGCAGGGGGGCCGTGAA. Protein sequence: CASTRQGGRE. The whole CDR3 sequence reads CASTRQGGREAFF.

On this clone: The read is 3 residues too short to cover the CDR3 end, so that end is filled in from the germline J gene. The chain links TRBV5-5 to TRBJ1-4; D unclear. Trimming cost V 1 base and J 8 bases, with 12 bases left between them. The CDR3 is 14 residues long. Germline CDR1 SGHKS, CDR2 YYEKEE (reference sequence). The CDR3 bases that were read are TGTGCCAGCAGCTTGATTCCGGAAGGGGAAAAA. Its protein is CASSLIPEGEK. The entire CDR3 protein reads CASSLIPEGEKLFF.

As to this clone: The CDR3 is cut off 3 residues early in the read; its end comes from the germline J gene. The chain has TRBV28 and TRBJ2-1, with 7 bases matching TRBD1. Germline V CDR1 and CDR2: MDHEN, SYDVKM. This CDR3 region has 14 residues. V lost 8 bases and J lost 4; bases outside the gene matches: 8. Incomplete CDR3 DNA: TGTGCCAGCGGTGGCAGGGGGACGTACAATGAG. Its translation: CASGGRGTYNE. The entire CDR3 protein is CASGGRGTYNEQFF.

Concerning this clone itself: The read falls 3 residues short of the CDR3 end, and the missing part is taken from the germline J gene. The genes are TRBV28 and TRBJ2-6; D is perhaps TRBD1 (5 bases). Germline loops: CDR1 MDHEN, CDR2 SYDVKM. The CDR3 covers 15 residues. With 6 bases removed from V and 3 bases from J, the gap between germline ends came to 12 bases. CDR3 DNA, as far as it was read: TGTGCCAGCAGGGGCAGACAGAGTGGGGCCAACGTC. Translation: CASRGRQSGANV. The whole CDR3 reads CASRGRQSGANVLTF.

As to this clone: The sequenced fragment ends 3 residues before the CDR3 boundary, so the rest is inferred from the germline J gene. The V and J genes are TRBV5-8 and TRBJ2-7; 8 bases are shared with TRBD1. The germline gives CDR1 SGHTS, CDR2 YDEGEE. This CDR3 has 15 residues. The V segment lost 1 base and the J segment 5 bases; nucleotides outside the gene matches: 8. The DNA read from the CDR3 is TGTGCCAGCAGCTTGTCTGGACAGGGTTACGACGAG. It translates to CASSLSGQGYDE. The full CDR3 sequence reads CASSLSGQGYDEQYF.

As to this clone: Read coverage stops 3 residues before the CDR3 terminus; the germline J gene supplies the remainder. This rearrangement joins TRBV20-1 to TRBJ2-5, with 8 bases identical to TRBD2. Germline V gene lookup returns CDR1 DFQATT and CDR2 SNEGSKA (reference sequence). V lost 6 bases to trimming and J lost 3 bases; unmatched junction nucleotides: 3. The CDR3 totals 12 residues. The CDR3: CSAPLAEETQYF. The part of the CDR3 DNA that was read is TGCAGTGCCCCACTAGCGGAAGAGACC.

With respect to this clone: Read data end 3 residues before the CDR3 end; the end is taken from the germline J gene. The chain couples TRBV7-6 to TRBJ1-2; TRBD1 agrees at 9 bases. The V gene's germline CDR1 is SGHVS and CDR2 FNYEAQ. The CDR3 is made up of 12 amino acids. Here the CDR3 reads CASSAGQGGYTF. CDR3 DNA, as far as it was read: TGTGCCAGCAGCGCGGGACAGGGCGGC.

As regards this clone: The missing CDR3 end, 3 residues past where the read stops, is filled in from the germline J gene. The rearrangement links TRBV5-1 to TRBJ2-1; tentative D call: TRBD1 (6 bases). V was shortened by 4 bases and J by 7 bases, with 15 bases between the two germline ends. This CDR3 comprises 14 residues. Germline loops: CDR1 SGHRS, CDR2 YFSETQ. CDR3 DNA, as far as it was read: TGCGCCAGCAGCAAACGGACAGATAAGAATGAG. Translating it yields CASSKRTDKNE. The full CDR3 is CASSKRTDKNEQFF.

In the case of this clone: Read sequence stops 3 residues before the CDR3 end, and the germline J gene provides the missing end. The chain has TRBV19 and TRBJ1-1, with D possibly matching TRBD1 (6 bases). Looked up from germline, CDR1 is LNHDA and CDR2 is SQIVND (reference sequence). The CDR3 contains 17 residues. With 2 bases removed from V and 0 bases from J, the gap between germline ends came to 16 bases. The CDR3 bases that were read are TGTGCCAGTAGTATACAGGGGAAGAGCGTTGTGAACACTGAA. Encoded protein: CASSIQGKSVVNTE. The whole CDR3 sequence reads CASSIQGKSVVNTEAFF.

As for this clone: The read halts 3 residues ahead of the CDR3 end, with the missing end drawn from the germline J gene. This rearrangement joins TRBV20-1 to TRBJ2-4; a possible D gene is TRBD1 (6 bases). Trimming took 5 bases from V and 0 from J, leaving 14 bases between them. The CDR3 extends over 15 amino acids. Germline V lookup: CDR1 DFQATT, CDR2 SNEGSKA (reference sequence). CDR3 loop: CSAPVGGVAKNIQYF. The sequenced part of the CDR3 DNA is TGCAGTGCTCCTGTAGGGGGAGTAGCCAAAAACATT.

As to this clone: From the germline J gene comes the end of the CDR3, since the read stops 3 residues before it. The chain is built from TRBV5-4 and TRBJ1-4; TRBD1 matches at 7 bases. Germline assignment: CDR1 SGHNT and CDR2 YYREEE (reference sequence). This CDR3 is built from 11 residues. CDR3 region: CASSNDRELFF. The covered CDR3 bases are TGTGCCAGCAGCAACGACAGGGAA.

Remarks on this clone: Coverage ceases 3 residues before the CDR3 finishes, and the germline J gene fills in the end. V usage is TRBV19 and J usage is TRBJ1-2; D not resolved. CDR1 is LNHDA, CDR2 SQIVND, per germline (reference sequence). V dropped 9 bases and J dropped 3 bases, with 17 bases sitting between them. The CDR3 has 14 residues. The covered CDR3 bases are TGTGCCAGCCTCCCGACCGGGGATCACTATGGC. Translation: CASLPTGDHYG. In full, the CDR3 is CASLPTGDHYGYTF. Together with reference TRBV19 and TRBJ1-2, the CDR3 gives the full variable domain: DGGITQSPKYLFRKEGQNVTLSCEQNLNHDAMYWYRQDPGQGLRLIYYSQIVNDFQKGDIAEGYSVSREKKESFPLTVTSAQKNPTAFYLCASLPTGDHYGYTFGSGTRLTVV.

Concerning this clone: The read ends 3 residues early relative to the CDR3; the germline J gene fills the gap. This chain joins TRBV5-1 and TRBJ2-1, with 10 bases lining up with TRBD1. The V segment lost 4 bases and the J segment 8 bases; nucleotides outside the gene matches: 9. Looked up from germline, CDR1 is SGHRS and CDR2 is YFSETQ. The CDR3 length is 15 residues. The chain's CDR3 is CASSLTGTGAHEQFF. CDR3 DNA (partial): TGCGCCAGCAGCCTAACCGGGACAGGGGCCCATGAG.

Worth noting for this clone: The read ends 3 residues before the CDR3 terminus; that terminus is restored from the germline J gene. This chain links TRBV7-9 with TRBJ2-2; 10 nucleotides line up with TRBD1. This CDR3 comprises 14 residues. The germline CDR1 and CDR2 sequences are SEHNR and FQNEAQ (reference sequence). V lost 11 bases and J lost 3; bases outside the gene matches: 6. The chain's CDR3 is CALGTGVDTGELFF. The DNA read from the CDR3 is TGTGCCCTGGGGACAGGGGTTGACACCGGGGAG.

As regards this clone: The read ends 3 residues early relative to the CDR3; the germline J gene fills the gap. The V gene is TRBV7-8, the J gene TRBJ1-2, with 7 positions matching TRBD1. From germline, CDR1 is SGHVS and CDR2 FQNEAQ. The V and J ends lost 3 bases and 4 bases, in that order; junction bases with no gene match: 8. The CDR3 is 15 amino acids. CDR3 bases read: TGTGCCAGCAGCTTGGGACAGACCGGACTCTATGGC. Its translation is CASSLGQTGLYG. The entire CDR3 protein is CASSLGQTGLYGYTF.

Remarks on this clone: Read data end 3 residues before the CDR3 end; the end is taken from the germline J gene. The J gene is TRBJ2-1, the V gene TRBV12-3 or TRBV12-4; the D gene is possibly TRBD2 (7 bases). Trimming took 6 bases from V and 7 from J, leaving 25 bases between them. The CDR3 contains 17 residues. CDR3 DNA, as far as it was read: TGTGCCAGCAGCTATCCTAGGGGGGGCGTCCCTGTGAATGAG. It yields the protein CASSYPRGGVPVNE. Given in full, the CDR3 is CASSYPRGGVPVNEQFF.